This T cell receptor (beta chain) was retrieved from a study of T cell clonality in common variable immunodeficiency. Findings and limits, study-wide: In common variable immunodeficiency, TCR beta chains reportedly carried fewer deletions and N-nucleotide insertions.

Aged roughly 9 to 64 years, CVID subjects averaged about 39 years old. For at least one year, all CVID subjects received replacement immunoglobulin. Donors gave roughly 5 to 8.5 ml heparinized peripheral whole blood. Method: immunoSEQ multiplex PCR; TCRdb's copy keeps in-frame clones and lacks some. The sample holds 25,000 to 35,000 clones, and no clone turns up only once. V was cut by 3 bases and J by 1 base, with 10 bases left in between. The length of the CDR3 is 14 residues. From germline, CDR1 is SGHRS and CDR2 YFSETQ. The sample holds many counts of this clone. Its antigen remains unidentified. The read comes to an end 3 residues before the CDR3 does, leaving the germline J gene to fill in the end.

Material for sequencing was peripheral blood mononuclear cells. The clonotype was recovered from a human donor with common variable immunodeficiency. This chain joins TRBV5-1 and TRBJ1-1, with D unclear. CDR3 DNA (partial): TGCGCCAGCAGCTCACAGACAACGAACACTGAA. Residues: CASSSQTTNTE. The full CDR3 reads CASSSQTTNTEAFF.